In its sample, the clone carrying this T cell receptor (beta chain) was seen a few times. V was pared by 1 base and J by 4 bases, with 7 bases of the junction left unmatched. CDR1 LGHNA and CDR2 YNFKEQ come from the germline V gene. The CDR3 length is 18 residues. The data belong to a study of blood T cell repertoires in COVID-19. Study summary: Material from acute and convalescent COVID-19 was sourced from the United States, Italy and Spain. T cells, B-cell-depleted T cells, or PBMCs supplied cDNA or gDNA.

Authors' methods: Amplification of reference gene primers provided the estimated nucleated cell counts. Only in-frame clones appear in the TCRdb table, and some are missing; sequencing was by immunoSEQ multiplex PCR. D and trimming were read from the DNA, whereas the V and J calls and clone size are those reported in that table. Of some 99,000 clones listed, 83% are singletons. The chain is built from TRBV4-2 and TRBJ2-2; 12 bases match TRBD2. This sequence was found in a woman aged 60-75 years with acute or convalescent COVID-19. Sample: peripheral blood. This CDR3 is CASSQGASGGAGTGELFF. The CDR3 nucleotides read TGTGCCAGCAGCCAAGGCGCTAGCGGGGGGGCGGGCACCGGGGAGCTGTTTTTT.